The TCR beta chain under discussion was sequenced for a study of CD8 T cells in Susac syndrome. The length of the CDR3 is 14 residues. Per the germline V gene, CDR1 is SGHRS and CDR2 is YFSETQ. V was trimmed by 1 base and J by 3 bases, leaving 7 bases between them. Random hexamers primed reverse transcription of about 0.45 to 1 ug RNA. Via MiXCR, TCRdb re-called the immunoSEQ multiplex PCR reads, giving one row per CDR3 protein. The sample consists of about 160,000 distinct CDR3 sequences, 95% to 97% of them appearing once. CD8+ and CD4+ blood T cells underwent TCR beta sequencing. It was negative isolation that provided the CD8+ and CD4+ T cells, whereas TEMRA cells were enriched by FACS.

This chain links TRBV5-1 with TRBJ2-2; D gene unclear. Specimen: CD4+ T cells from PBMCs. This TCR was recovered from a human donor with Susac syndrome. CDR3 bases: TGCGCCAGCAGCTTGACCCCGGACACCGGGGAGCTGTTTTTT. Translation: CASSLTPDTGELFF.